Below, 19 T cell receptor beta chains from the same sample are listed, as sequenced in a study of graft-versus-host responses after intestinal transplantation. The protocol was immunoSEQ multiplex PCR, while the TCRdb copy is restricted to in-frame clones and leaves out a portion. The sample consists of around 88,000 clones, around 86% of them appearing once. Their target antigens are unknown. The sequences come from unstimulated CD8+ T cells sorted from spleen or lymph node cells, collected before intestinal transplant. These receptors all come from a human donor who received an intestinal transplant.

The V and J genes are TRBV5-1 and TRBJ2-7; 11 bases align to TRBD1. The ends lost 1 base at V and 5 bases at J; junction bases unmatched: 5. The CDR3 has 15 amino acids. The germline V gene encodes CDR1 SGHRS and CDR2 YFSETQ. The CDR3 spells CASSLQGQGADEQYF. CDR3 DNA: TGCGCCAGCAGCTTGCAAGGACAGGGGGCGGACGAGCAGTACTTC.

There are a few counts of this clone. Written as DNA, the CDR3 is TGTGCCAGCAGCTTGGACGACAGAAACCCCTACGAGCAGTACTTC. Translating it yields CASSLDDRNPYEQYF. The chain couples TRBV5-6 to TRBJ2-7, with TRBD1 as a possible D gene (5 bases). This CDR3 spans 15 amino acids. CDR1 and CDR2 (germline): SGHDT, YYEEEE. V lost 0 bases and J 2 bases, leaving 12 bases between the germline ends.

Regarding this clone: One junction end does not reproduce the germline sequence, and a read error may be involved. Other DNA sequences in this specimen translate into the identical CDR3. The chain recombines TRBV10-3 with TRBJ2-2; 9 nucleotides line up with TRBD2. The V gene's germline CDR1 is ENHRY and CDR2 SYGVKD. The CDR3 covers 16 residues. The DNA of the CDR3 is TGTGCCATCAGCTTCGTTAGCGGGAGATCCCCCGGGGAACTGTTTTTT. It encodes CAISFVSGRSPGELFF.

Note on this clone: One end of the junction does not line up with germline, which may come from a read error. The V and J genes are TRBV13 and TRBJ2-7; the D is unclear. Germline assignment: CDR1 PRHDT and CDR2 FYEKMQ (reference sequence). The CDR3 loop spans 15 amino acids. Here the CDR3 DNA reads TGTGCCAGCAGCTTAGGACCGGGCCCCAATTCCGAGCAGTGCTTC. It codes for CASSLGPGPNSEQCF.

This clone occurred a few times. CDR3 protein: CASSYLTSGSYEQYF. DNA of the CDR3: TGTGCCAGCAGTTACTTGACTAGCGGCTCCTACGAGCAGTACTTC. The gene calls are TRBV6-5 and TRBJ2-7; TRBD2 agrees at 9 bases. Germline CDR1 reads MNHEY; CDR2 reads SVGAGI. After removal of 1 base from V and 0 bases from J, the junction contained 1 base not matched to a gene. The CDR3 contains 15 residues.

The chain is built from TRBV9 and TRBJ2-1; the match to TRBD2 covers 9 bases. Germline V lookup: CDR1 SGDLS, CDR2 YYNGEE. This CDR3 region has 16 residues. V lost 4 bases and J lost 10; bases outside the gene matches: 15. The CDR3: CASSLPTSGGTIEQFF. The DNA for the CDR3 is TGTGCCAGCAGCCTCCCGACTAGCGGTGGTACAATCGAGCAGTTCTTC.

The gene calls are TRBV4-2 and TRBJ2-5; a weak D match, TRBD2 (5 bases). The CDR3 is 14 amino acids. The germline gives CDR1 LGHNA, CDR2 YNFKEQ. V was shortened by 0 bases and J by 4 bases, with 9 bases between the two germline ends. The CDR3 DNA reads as TGTGCCAGCAGCCAAGAGAGGGCGACAGAGACCCAGTACTTC. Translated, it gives CASSQERATETQYF.

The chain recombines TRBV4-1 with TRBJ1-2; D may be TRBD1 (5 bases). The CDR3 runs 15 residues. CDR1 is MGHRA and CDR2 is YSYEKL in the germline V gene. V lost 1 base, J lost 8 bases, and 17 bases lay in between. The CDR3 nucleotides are TGCGCCAGCAGCCAAGGGACATTCCACCAGGAGGGCTACACCTTC. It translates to CASSQGTFHQEGYTF.

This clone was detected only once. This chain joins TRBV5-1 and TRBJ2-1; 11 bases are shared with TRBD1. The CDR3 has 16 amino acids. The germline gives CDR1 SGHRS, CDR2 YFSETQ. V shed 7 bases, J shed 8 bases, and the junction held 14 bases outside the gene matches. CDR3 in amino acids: CASASLIGQGADEQFF. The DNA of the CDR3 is TGCGCCAGCGCCTCCTTAATCGGACAGGGGGCGGATGAGCAGTTCTTC.

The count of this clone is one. The CDR3 DNA sequence: TGTGCCAGCAGCTTTAACCCCTTTAGGCGGGAACGGGGCACAGATACGCAGTATTTT. It is translated as CASSFNPFRRERGTDTQYF. The J gene is TRBJ2-3, the V gene TRBV11-2; TRBD2 is a possible D gene (6 bases). Trimming removed 3 bases at V and 1 base at J, with 23 bases between. Germline V gene lookup returns CDR1 SGHAT and CDR2 FQNNGV. CDR3 length: 19 amino acids.

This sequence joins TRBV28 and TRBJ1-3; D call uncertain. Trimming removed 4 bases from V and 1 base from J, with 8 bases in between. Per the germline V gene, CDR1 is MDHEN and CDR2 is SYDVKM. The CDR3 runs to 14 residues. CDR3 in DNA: TGTGCCAGCAGTTCCGCTCAGTCTGGAAACACCATATATTTT. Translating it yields CASSSAQSGNTIYF.

The CDR3 DNA follows: TGTGCCAGCAGCTTAGTAGGCGGCGAGCCCTTAGGGTACCCCTACGAGCAGTACTTC. Its protein product is CASSLVGGEPLGYPYEQYF. The chain uses TRBV7-2 and TRBJ2-7; D remains unclear. This CDR3 spans 19 amino acids. Germline lookup yields CDR1 SGHTA and CDR2 FQGNSA. V lost 1 base and J lost 2, with 24 bases in between.

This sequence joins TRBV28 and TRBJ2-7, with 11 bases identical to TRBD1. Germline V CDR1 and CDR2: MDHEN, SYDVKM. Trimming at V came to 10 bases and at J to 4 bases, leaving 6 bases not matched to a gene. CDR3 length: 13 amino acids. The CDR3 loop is CATTGTGGYEQYF. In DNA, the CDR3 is TGTGCCACCACCGGGACAGGGGGTTACGAGCAGTACTTC.

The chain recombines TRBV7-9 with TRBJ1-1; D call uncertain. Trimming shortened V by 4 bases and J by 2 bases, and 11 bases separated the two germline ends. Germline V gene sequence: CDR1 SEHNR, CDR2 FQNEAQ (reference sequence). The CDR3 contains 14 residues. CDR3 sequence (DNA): TGTGCCAGCAGCTCCCGGGGTTTTAACACTGAAGCTTTCTTT. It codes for CASSSRGFNTEAFF.

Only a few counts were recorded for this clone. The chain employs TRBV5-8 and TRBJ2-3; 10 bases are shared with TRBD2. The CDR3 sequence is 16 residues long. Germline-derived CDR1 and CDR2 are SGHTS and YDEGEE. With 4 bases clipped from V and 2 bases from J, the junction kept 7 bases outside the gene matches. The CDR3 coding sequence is TGTGCCAGCAGCGCCCACCTAGCGGGAGCCACAGATACGCAGTATTTT. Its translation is CASSAHLAGATDTQYF. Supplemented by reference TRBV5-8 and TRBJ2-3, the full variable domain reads EAGVTQSPTHLIKTRGQQATLRCSPISGHTSVYWYQQALGLGLQFLLWYDEGEERNRGNFPPRFSGRQFPNYSSELNVNALELEDSALYLCASSAHLAGATDTQYFGPGTRLTVL.

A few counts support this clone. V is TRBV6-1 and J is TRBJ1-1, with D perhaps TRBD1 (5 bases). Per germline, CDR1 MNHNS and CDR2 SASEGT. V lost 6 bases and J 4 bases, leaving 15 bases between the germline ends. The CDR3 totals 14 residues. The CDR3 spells CASRALGGSTEAFF. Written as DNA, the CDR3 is TGTGCCAGCAGAGCCTTGGGGGGGTCCACTGAAGCTTTCTTT.

CDR3 in DNA: TGTGCCAGCAGCCTTGACTTTTGGGCTAGCGGGTCCCCAGGGGACACCTACGAGCAGTACTTC. It translates to CASSLDFWASGSPGDTYEQYF. V is TRBV14 and J is TRBJ2-7; TRBD2 aligns across 8 bases. Germline V CDR1 and CDR2: SGHDN, FVKESK. The trim removed 4 bases at V and 2 bases at J, leaving 25 bases unmatched. This CDR3 has 21 amino acids.

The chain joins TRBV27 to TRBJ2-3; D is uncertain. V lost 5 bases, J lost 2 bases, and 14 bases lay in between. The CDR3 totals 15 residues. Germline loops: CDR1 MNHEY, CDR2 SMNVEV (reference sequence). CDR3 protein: CASSPLEGYTDTQYF. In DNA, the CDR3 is TGTGCCAGCAGTCCCCTAGAAGGCTACACAGATACGCAGTATTTT.

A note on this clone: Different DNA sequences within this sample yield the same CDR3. The CDR3 spells CASSQDSGASTDTQYF. DNA of the CDR3: TGCGCCAGCAGCCAAGATTCGGGAGCCTCCACAGATACGCAGTATTTT. The rearrangement joins TRBV4-1 to TRBJ2-3, with D possibly matching TRBD2 (6 bases). Trimming shortened V by 0 bases and J by 2 bases, and 12 bases separated the two germline ends. CDR1 and CDR2 (germline): MGHRA, YSYEKL. The CDR3 totals 16 residues.